This record concerns one T cell receptor (beta chain) sequence. What it binds is not known. The assay was immunoSEQ multiplex PCR, and TCRdb's table has in-frame clones only and misses some. The table shows more than 100,000 clones, with roughly 89% occurring only once. These data come from a study of T cell responses to AZD1222 COVID-19 vaccine. Study results and limitations: Close to half of all spike-specific TCRs reportedly target regions of the variants that are unmutated.

This CDR3 comprises 15 residues. Germline-derived CDR1 and CDR2 are LNHNV and YYDKDF (reference sequence). Trimming took 1 base from V and 7 from J; bases not matched to a gene: 6. The specimen comprised peripheral blood, sampled on day 0 of AZD1222 vaccination. The clonotype comes from an adult in good health. The chain employs TRBV15 and TRBJ2-1, with 8 bases fitting TRBD2. This CDR3 reads CATSRAGTRVNEQFF. The DNA for the CDR3 is TGTGCCACCAGCAGAGCCGGGACTAGGGTAAATGAGCAGTTCTTC.